This T cell receptor (beta chain) stems from a study of OX40 agonist ivuxolimab in advanced cancers. Turning to the study itself: An agonistic human IgG2 monoclonal antibody against OX40 (CD134) was given. Recorded diagnoses for dose-escalation patients were hepatocellular carcinoma, melanoma, renal cell or head and neck cancer. A mean age of approximately 58 years, range roughly 20 to 85, was recorded, and 82.7% were male.

Only in-frame clones appear in the TCRdb table, and some are missing; sequencing was by immunoSEQ multiplex PCR. The sample holds about 79,000 clones, more than 85% seen once. The clonotype was recovered from an adult with an advanced solid tumor such as melanoma, head and neck, liver or kidney cancer. The sample here was CD4+ or CD8+ T cells sorted from blood, taken in a trial of the OX40 agonist ivuxolimab.

DNA of the CDR3: TGTGCCAGCAGCAAAAACAATGAGCAGTTCTTC. Protein sequence: CASSKNNEQFF. The rearrangement joins TRBV13 to TRBJ2-1; unclear D gene. From germline, CDR1 is PRHDT and CDR2 FYEKMQ (reference sequence). CDR3 size: 11 residues. V lost 5 bases to trimming and J lost 5 bases, with 4 bases between them.